A single sample gave rise to the 29 T cell receptor beta chains below, sequenced in a study of CD4+ T cells in melanoma. Assay used: immunoSEQ multiplex PCR; TCRdb lists only in-frame clones, some missing. Altogether over 45,000 clones are present, almost 70% being singletons, with the ten largest covering approximately 5%. Source material: tumor tissue. The receptors shown here come from a human donor with melanoma.

The genes are TRBV21-1 and TRBJ1-5; the table assigns TRBD1, which was not confirmed against the DNA. TRBV21-1 is classified as a pseudogene. The CDR3 extends over 17 amino acids. CDR3 loop: CASSKVGPGGHNQPQHF. The CDR3 coding sequence is TGTGCCAGCAGCAAAGTAGGGCCAGGGGGTCACAATCAGCCCCAGCATTTT.

The chain employs TRBV11-1 and TRBJ1-1, with no clear D. Germline V CDR1 and CDR2: SGHAT, FQDESV (reference sequence). With 5 bases removed from V and 0 bases from J, the gap between germline ends came to 1 base. This CDR3 is built from 11 residues. The CDR3 reads CASSMNTEAFF. Written as DNA, the CDR3 is TGTGCCAGCAGCATGAACACTGAAGCTTTCTTT.

The V gene is TRBV5-1, the J gene TRBJ1-5; 8 positions match TRBD1. The junction had 4 bases not matched to a gene; V was cut back by 4 bases and J by 7 bases. The CDR3 spans 13 residues. Germline CDR1 is SGHRS and CDR2 is YFSETQ. The CDR3 nucleotides are TGCGCCAGCAGCCTGACAGGGGAACAGCCCCAGCATTTT. Translated: CASSLTGEQPQHF.

This chain links TRBV7-6 with TRBJ2-1; D is possibly TRBD2 (6 bases). CDR3 length: 15 amino acids. CDR1 and CDR2 from the germline V gene are SGHVS and FNYEAQ. V was trimmed by 0 bases and J by 4 bases, leaving 10 bases between them. The CDR3 region has the DNA TGTGCCAGCAGCTTAGCGGGGGGTGCGTACAATGAGCAGTTCTTC. Translation: CASSLAGGAYNEQFF.

This clone was seen at least ten times. The V call is TRBV7-3, the J call TRBJ2-5; 11 nucleotides agree with TRBD1. The germline gives CDR1 SGHTA, CDR2 FQGTGA. With V trimmed by 6 bases and J by 7 bases, 4 bases remained unmatched. The CDR3 is 13 amino acids. In DNA, the CDR3 is TGTGCCAGCAGTCCCGGGACAGGGGGGACCCAGTACTTC. This encodes CASSPGTGGTQYF.

This sequence joins TRBV6-1 and TRBJ1-5; 7 bases line up with TRBD1. Germline V gives CDR1 MNHNS, CDR2 SASEGT. J was trimmed by 0 bases and V by 3 bases; bases with no gene match: 11. The CDR3 runs 18 residues. CDR3 sequence reads: CASSETGRSVYSNQPQHF. In DNA form, the CDR3 reads TGTGCCAGCAGTGAGACAGGGAGATCGGTATATAGCAATCAGCCCCAGCATTTT.

The rearrangement uses TRBV10-3 and TRBJ2-7; TRBD2 matches at 7 bases. CDR3 length equals 14 residues. Germline V gives CDR1 ENHRY, CDR2 SYGVKD. Trimming at V came to 2 bases and at J to 2 bases, leaving 3 bases not matched to a gene. The CDR3 region is CAISEQGGPYEQYF. The CDR3 DNA reads as TGTGCCATCAGTGAGCAGGGAGGGCCCTACGAGCAGTACTTC.

The chain employs TRBV5-6 and TRBJ2-1; 8 bases align to TRBD1. The V segment lost 0 bases and the J segment 10 bases; nucleotides outside the gene matches: 6. This CDR3 contains 14 residues. CDR1 SGHDT and CDR2 YYEEEE come from the germline V gene. CDR3 sequence: CASSLAGRGREQFF. The DNA of the CDR3 is TGTGCCAGCAGCTTGGCGGGCAGGGGGCGAGAGCAGTTCTTC.

The J gene is TRBJ1-1, the V gene TRBV6-5, with TRBD1 as a possible D gene (6 bases). V lost 5 bases to trimming and J lost 3 bases, with 16 bases between them. The CDR3 sequence is 15 residues long. Germline-derived CDR1 and CDR2 are MNHEY and SVGAGI. The CDR3 sequence: CASSNFRDIDTEAFF. Written as DNA, the CDR3 is TGTGCCAGCAGTAACTTCCGGGACATAGACACTGAAGCTTTCTTT.

This clone was recorded only once. The rearrangement uses TRBV9 and TRBJ1-1; weak D call: TRBD1 (5 bases). Trimming shortened V by 3 bases and J by 4 bases, and 13 bases separated the two germline ends. Germline lookup yields CDR1 SGDLS and CDR2 YYNGEE. The CDR3 covers 14 residues. The CDR3 bases are TGTGCCAGCAGCGAAGTGGGGCTGGGCACTGAAGCTTTCTTT. Its protein is CASSEVGLGTEAFF.

J is TRBJ2-6 and V is TRBV30, with D perhaps being TRBD1 or TRBD2 (6 bases each). In germline, CDR1 is GTSNPN, CDR2 SVGIG (reference sequence). The CDR3 is 16 amino acids. Trimming took off 2 bases at V and 1 base at J, with 12 bases between the two ends. The CDR3: CAWSHQGGSGANVLTF. The CDR3 bases are TGTGCCTGGAGTCACCAAGGGGGGTCTGGGGCCAACGTCCTGACTTTC. The entire variable domain, with the rest obtained from reference TRBV30 and TRBJ2-6, is as follows: SQTIHQWPATLVQPVGSPLSLECTVEGTSNPNLYWYRQAAGRGLQLLFYSVGIGQISSEVPQNLSASRPQDRQFILSSKKLLLSDSGFYLCAWSHQGGSGANVLTFGAGSRLTVL.

For this clone: Germline and junction disagree at one end, which may indicate a read error. The chain carries TRBV7-7 and TRBJ2-1; possibly TRBD1 for D (6 bases). CDR3 length equals 17 residues. Per the germline V gene, CDR1 is SSHAT and CDR2 is FNYEAQ (reference sequence). The CDR3 DNA reads TGTGCTAGCAGCTTGACCGAGGGAAGGGGGTACTACAATGAGCAGTTCTTC. Its translation is CASSLTEGRGYYNEQFF.

V usage is TRBV5-5 and J usage is TRBJ1-5; perhaps TRBD1 as D (5 bases). The CDR3 is 17 amino acids. V lost 4 bases, J lost 4 bases, and 21 bases lay in between. Germline-derived CDR1 and CDR2 are SGHKS and YYEKEE (reference sequence). CDR3 amino acids: CASSHFSGLALNQPQHF. The CDR3 bases are TGTGCCAGCAGCCATTTCTCAGGGTTGGCCCTAAATCAGCCCCAGCATTTT.

V gene TRBV29-1 combines with J gene TRBJ2-7, with unresolved D. The CDR3 spans 14 residues. Trimming removed 2 bases from V and 4 bases from J, with 15 bases in between. Germline CDR1 SQVTM, CDR2 ANQGSEA. CDR3 loop: CSVEIPAVRYEQYF. The DNA of the CDR3 is TGCAGCGTTGAAATACCGGCGGTGAGGTACGAGCAGTACTTC.

V is TRBV5-1 and J is TRBJ1-2, with no clear D. Germline V CDR1 and CDR2: SGHRS, YFSETQ. Trimming stripped 0 bases from V and 6 bases from J, with 12 bases between. The CDR3 covers 14 residues. CDR3 coding DNA: TGCGCCAGCAGCTTGGCTTGGGGAGAGGATGGCTACACCTTC. Translating gives CASSLAWGEDGYTF. The variable domain in full, completed from reference TRBV5-1 and TRBJ1-2, reads KAGVTQTPRYLIKTRGQQVTLSCSPISGHRSVSWYQQTPGQGLQFLFEYFSETQRNKGNFPGRFSGRQFSNSRSEMNVSTLELGDSALYLCASSLAWGEDGYTFGSGTRLTVV.

On this clone itself: This could be a read error, since a much larger clone is one nucleotide away. Other DNA variants within this sample encode the same CDR3. The chain has TRBV19 and TRBJ2-5; D might be TRBD1 (5 bases). The V and J ends lost 7 bases and 5 bases respectively, with 14 bases between them. The CDR3 covers 13 residues. Germline-derived CDR1 and CDR2 are LNHDA and SQIVND (reference sequence). The CDR3: CASNRGRAETQYF. The CDR3 bases are TGTGCCAGTAACCGTGGCAGGGCCGAGACCCAGTACTTC. Variable domain in full (rest from reference TRBV19 and TRBJ2-5): DGGITQSPKYLFRKEGQNVTLSCEQNLNHDAMYWYRQDPGQGLRLIYYSQIVNDFQKGDIAEGYSVSREKKESFPLTVTSAQKNPTAFYLCASNRGRAETQYFGPGTRLLVL.

The chain has TRBV4-3 and TRBJ2-2, with 7 bases fitting TRBD1. Trimming cost V 4 bases and J 1 base; bases outside gene matches: 6. The CDR3 has 16 amino acids. CDR1 is LGHNA and CDR2 is YSLEER in the germline V gene. In DNA form, the CDR3 reads TGCGCCAGCAGCCGACAGGGCACGGGGAACACCGGGGAGCTGTTTTTT. Translation gives CASSRQGTGNTGELFF.

This chain connects TRBV9 to TRBJ2-1, with TRBD1 matching over 8 bases. V lost 7 bases and J lost 0; bases outside the gene matches: 9. The CDR3 is 16 amino acids. The germline V gene encodes CDR1 SGDLS and CDR2 YYNGEE. CDR3 residues: CASGIRGLSSYNEQFF. For the CDR3, the DNA is TGTGCCAGCGGAATCAGGGGGCTGAGCTCCTACAATGAGCAGTTCTTC.

The rearrangement joins TRBV11-2 to TRBJ2-7; TRBD2 aligns across 9 bases. The CDR3 loop spans 17 amino acids. Germline V gene sequence: CDR1 SGHAT, CDR2 FQNNGV. The ends lost 1 base at V and 2 bases at J; junction bases unmatched: 9. In DNA form, the CDR3 reads TGTGCCAGCAGCTTAGGAGGTAGCGGGGGTATAACCTACGAGCAGTACTTC. Translation: CASSLGGSGGITYEQYF.

V usage is TRBV28 and J usage is TRBJ1-4, with D perhaps matching TRBD1 (5 bases). V lost 2 bases to trimming and J lost 8 bases, with 12 bases between them. CDR1 and CDR2 from the germline V gene are MDHEN and SYDVKM. There are 14 residues in the CDR3. The CDR3 reads CASSLPGEGEKLFF. DNA of the CDR3: TGTGCCAGCAGTTTACCGGGGGAAGGGGAAAAACTGTTTTTT.

This clone has more than one count but fewer than ten. The chain links TRBV7-9 to TRBJ2-1; D could derive from TRBD1 or TRBD2 (6 bases each). V lost 4 bases and J 6 bases, leaving 13 bases between the germline ends. The CDR3 consists of 14 residues. Germline values: CDR1 SEHNR, CDR2 FQNEAQ (reference sequence). The CDR3 sequence is CASSWWGRGNEQFF. DNA of the CDR3: TGTGCCAGCAGCTGGTGGGGGCGGGGCAATGAGCAGTTCTTC. Full variable domain (rest looked up from reference TRBV7-9 and TRBJ2-1): DTGVSQNPRHKITKRGQNVTFRCDPISEHNRLYWYRQTLGQGPEFLTYFQNEAQLEKSRLLSDRFSAERPKGSFSTLEIQRTEQGDSAMYLCASSWWGRGNEQFFGPGTRLTVL.

CDR3 nucleotides: TGTGCCAGCTTCGCGGTCAGACAAGAGACCCAGTACTTC. Translation gives CASFAVRQETQYF. The chain employs TRBV18 and TRBJ2-5; no clear D gene. The CDR3 extends over 13 amino acids. CDR1 is KGHSH, CDR2 LQKENI, per germline. Trimming removed 7 bases from V and 2 bases from J, with 11 bases in between. Drawing the rest from reference TRBV18 and TRBJ2-5, the complete variable domain is NAGVMQNPRHLVRRRGQEARLRCSPMKGHSHVYWYRQLPEEGLKFMVYLQKENIIDESGMPKERFSAEFPKEGPSILRIQQVVRGDSAAYFCASFAVRQETQYFGPGTRLLVL.

The CDR3, as DNA: TGTGCCAGCAGCTTAAACAGGGGGAATCAGCCCCAGCATTTT. The encoded protein is CASSLNRGNQPQHF. This chain connects TRBV7-2 to TRBJ1-5; 8 positions match TRBD1. Per germline, CDR1 SGHTA and CDR2 FQGNSA. This CDR3 contains 14 residues. J lost 4 bases, V lost 2 bases, and 1 base had no gene match.

CDR3 sequence reads: CASSLSQLNTEAFF. The CDR3 DNA follows: TGTGCCAGCAGCTTAAGTCAGTTGAACACTGAAGCTTTCTTT. The V and J genes are TRBV7-6 and TRBJ1-1, with no clear D. V lost 2 bases to trimming and J lost 0 bases, with 7 bases between them. The CDR3 covers 14 residues. CDR1 and CDR2 (germline): SGHVS, FNYEAQ.

The chain has TRBV7-9 and TRBJ1-3; D perhaps matches TRBD1 (5 bases). Germline V gives CDR1 SEHNR, CDR2 FQNEAQ (reference sequence). CDR3 length: 15 residues. V gave up 0 bases and J gave up 2 bases, with 8 bases separating them. The CDR3 here is CASSLAGTPGNTIYF. Here the CDR3 DNA reads TGTGCCAGCAGCTTAGCAGGGACCCCTGGAAACACCATATATTTT. Combining the CDR3 with reference TRBV7-9 and TRBJ1-3 gives the whole variable domain DTGVSQNPRHKITKRGQNVTFRCDPISEHNRLYWYRQTLGQGPEFLTYFQNEAQLEKSRLLSDRFSAERPKGSFSTLEIQRTEQGDSAMYLCASSLAGTPGNTIYFGEGSWLTVV.

This rearrangement joins TRBV6-5 to TRBJ2-1, with 8 bases fitting TRBD1. The trim removed 6 bases at V and 4 bases at J, leaving 5 bases unmatched. The CDR3 contains 14 residues. Germline V gene data show CDR1 as MNHEY and CDR2 as SVGAGI. The CDR3 DNA follows: TGTGCCAGCAGCCCAGGGGGCGTTTACAATGAGCAGTTCTTC. It specifies CASSPGGVYNEQFF.

The rearrangement joins TRBV30 to TRBJ1-2; D gene unclear. Trimming stripped 0 bases from V and 7 bases from J, with 6 bases between. Germline values: CDR1 GTSNPN, CDR2 SVGIG (reference sequence). This CDR3 comprises 11 residues. Here the CDR3 DNA reads TGTGCCTGGAGTGTAATGGTTGGCTACACCTTC. This gives the protein CAWSVMVGYTF.

This chain links TRBV6-6 with TRBJ1-1; TRBD1 might be the D (6 bases). Germline V gene data show CDR1 as MNHNY and CDR2 as SVGAGI (reference sequence). This CDR3 is built from 14 residues. V gave up 6 bases and J gave up 1 base, with 12 bases separating them. The CDR3 sequence: CASSWGRGNTEAFF. As DNA, the CDR3 is TGTGCCAGCAGCTGGGGGCGGGGGAACACTGAAGCTTTCTTT.

The rearrangement uses TRBV30 and TRBJ1-5, with a tentative D call TRBD1 (6 bases). The CDR3 sequence is 14 residues long. CDR1 is GTSNPN and CDR2 is SVGIG in the germline V gene (reference sequence). The germline V and J ends were trimmed by 1 base and 6 bases, with 13 bases remaining between them. Here the CDR3 DNA reads TGTGCCTGGAGTGGGGAAGGGGGGAGTCAGCCCCAGCATTTT. Encoded protein: CAWSGEGGSQPQHF. The full variable domain, completed using reference TRBV30 and TRBJ1-5, is SQTIHQWPATLVQPVGSPLSLECTVEGTSNPNLYWYRQAAGRGLQLLFYSVGIGQISSEVPQNLSASRPQDRQFILSSKKLLLSDSGFYLCAWSGEGGSQPQHFGDGTRLSIL.